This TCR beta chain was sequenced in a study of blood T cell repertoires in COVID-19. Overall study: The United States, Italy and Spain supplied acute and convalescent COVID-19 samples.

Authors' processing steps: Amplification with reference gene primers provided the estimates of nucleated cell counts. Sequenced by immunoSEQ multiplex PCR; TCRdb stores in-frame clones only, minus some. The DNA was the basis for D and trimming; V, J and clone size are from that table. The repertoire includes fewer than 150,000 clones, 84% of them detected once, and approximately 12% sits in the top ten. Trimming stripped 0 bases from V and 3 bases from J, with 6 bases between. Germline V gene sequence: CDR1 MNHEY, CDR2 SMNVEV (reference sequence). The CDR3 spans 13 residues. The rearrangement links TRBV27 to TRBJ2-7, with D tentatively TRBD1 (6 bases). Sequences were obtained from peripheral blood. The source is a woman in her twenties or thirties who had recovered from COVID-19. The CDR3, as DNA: TGTGCCAGCAGTTTATCGACAGGCTACGAGCAGTACTTC. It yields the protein CASSLSTGYEQYF.